One sample yielded the 29 T cell receptor beta chains listed below, sequenced in a study of patients and donors after allogeneic stem cell transplantation. TCRdb re-derived calls from the RT-PCR reads in MiXCR, one entry per CDR3 protein. In the table there are almost 20,000 distinct CDR3 sequences, roughly 5% of which are singletons. The sample was blood, either unsorted or a sorted T cell fraction (not recorded which). These TCRs come from a human donor who was either an allogeneic HSCT recipient or a stem cell or donor lymphocyte infusion donor (not recorded which). It is not recorded whose cells these are; they may come from a transplant donor.

This clonotype was recorded many times. V is TRBV2 and J is TRBJ2-2; 10 bases are shared with TRBD1. CDR3 length: 17 amino acids. The V segment lost 7 bases and the J segment 6 bases; nucleotides outside the gene matches: 14. Per germline, CDR1 SNHLY and CDR2 FYNNEI. CDR3 DNA: TGTGCCAGCAACAGAATGGGCGGACAGGGGGGAGCCGGGGAGCTGTTTTTT. It codes for CASNRMGGQGGAGELFF. Variable domain in full (rest from reference TRBV2 and TRBJ2-2): EPEVTQTPSHQVTQMGQEVILRCVPISNHLYFYWYRQILGQKVEFLVSFYNNEISEKSEIFDDQFSVERPDGSNFTLKIRSTKLEDSAMYFCASNRMGGQGGAGELFFGEGSRLTVL.

This clonotype was seen many times. The chain recombines TRBV3-1 with TRBJ1-6; tentatively, D is TRBD1 (6 bases). V lost 1 base to trimming and J lost 6 bases, with 13 bases between them. The CDR3 contains 16 residues. From germline, CDR1 is LGHDT and CDR2 YNNKEL (reference sequence). DNA of the CDR3: TGTGCCAGCAGCCAAGCCTTCGGACAGCCTAATTCACCCCTCCACTTT. It encodes CASSQAFGQPNSPLHF.

This clonotype appeared many times. In nucleotides, the CDR3 is TGTGCCAGCAGCTTACAGGGATTGGGCTACGAGCAGTACTTC. Residues: CASSLQGLGYEQYF. The rearrangement uses TRBV7-3 and TRBJ2-7, with D possibly TRBD1 on 5 matching bases. V was cut by 2 bases and J by 3 bases, with 11 bases left in between. The germline V gene encodes CDR1 SGHTA and CDR2 FQGTGA. The CDR3 totals 14 residues.

This clonotype is medium-sized in the sample. V is TRBV20-1 and J is TRBJ2-7; the match to TRBD2 covers 11 bases. CDR3 size: 14 residues. With 1 base clipped from V and 1 base from J, the junction kept 0 bases outside the gene matches. Germline V gene lookup returns CDR1 DFQATT and CDR2 SNEGSKA (reference sequence). The CDR3 nucleotides are TGCAGTGCTAGAGGACTAGCGGGGTCCTACGAGCAGTACTTC. It specifies CSARGLAGSYEQYF.

This clonotype was recorded at least ten times. The gene calls are TRBV6-1 and TRBJ1-1, with a tentative D call TRBD1 (5 bases). Trimming removed 8 bases from V and 4 bases from J, with 17 bases in between. CDR1 and CDR2 from the germline V gene are MNHNS and SASEGT. CDR3 length equals 14 residues. In DNA form, the CDR3 reads TGTGCCAGCCAGCCCGGTCCAGGGCGCACTGAAGCTTTCTTT. The encoded protein is CASQPGPGRTEAFF.

There are many counts of this clonotype. At one of its ends the junction is not consistent with the germline gene, which may arise from a read error. The chain employs TRBV7-7 and TRBJ1-4; D unclear. Germline V lookup: CDR1 SSHAT, CDR2 FNYEAQ (reference sequence). This CDR3 contains 14 residues. The CDR3 protein is CASSLAEESEKLFF. The CDR3 bases are TGTGCTAGCAGCTTAGCAGAAGAAAGTGAAAAACTGTTTTTT.

This clonotype was detected a few times. This chain connects TRBV23-1 to TRBJ1-2, with D tentatively TRBD1 (5 bases). TRBV23-1 is an ORF for which the function is uncertain. V shed 0 bases and J shed 8 bases, with 13 bases lying between them. CDR3 length: 14 amino acids. CDR3 nucleotides: TGCGCCAGCAGTCAATCTAGCAGGGTGCTAGGCTACACCTTC. It codes for CASSQSSRVLGYTF.

Of note for this clonotype: Being one base from a much bigger clone, this may be a read error. CDR3 coding DNA: TGTGCCAGCAGTGACAGTACGACAGATACGCGGTATTTT. Its protein product is CASSDSTTDTRYF. The chain recombines TRBV28 with TRBJ2-3, with a weak D call TRBD1 (5 bases). Germline V gene data show CDR1 as MDHEN and CDR2 as SYDVKM. This CDR3 comprises 13 residues.

The chain has TRBV29-1 and TRBJ2-7; D is possibly TRBD2 (5 bases). Germline CDR1 SQVTM, CDR2 ANQGSEA. The CDR3 consists of 9 residues. The CDR3 region is CRGGYEQYF. DNA for the CDR3: TGCCGCGGAGGCTACGAGCAGTACTTC.

V usage is TRBV3-1 and J usage is TRBJ2-4, with D possibly called TRBD1 or TRBD2 (5 bases each). CDR1 is LGHDT, CDR2 YNNKEL, per germline (reference sequence). The CDR3 loop spans 13 amino acids. V was pared by 4 bases and J by 8 bases, with 12 bases between. The CDR3 sequence is CASSLSGADIQYF. In DNA, the CDR3 is TGTGCCAGCAGCCTCTCCGGGGCGGACATTCAGTACTTC.

This clonotype was observed at least ten times. This chain connects TRBV2 to TRBJ2-3; D unclear. Between the trimmed V and J ends, which lost 2 bases and 6 bases, there was a span of 12 bases. Germline loops: CDR1 SNHLY, CDR2 FYNNEI. This CDR3 has 14 residues. The CDR3 DNA is TGTGCCAGCAGTGAAACTATAGGGTGGGATACGCAGTATTTT. The encoded protein is CASSETIGWDTQYF.

This clonotype has at least ten counts. The chain is built from TRBV2 and TRBJ2-3; TRBD2 aligns across 13 bases. CDR1 SNHLY and CDR2 FYNNEI come from the germline V gene. After removal of 4 bases from V and 2 bases from J, the junction contained 6 bases not matched to a gene. The CDR3 is 17 amino acids. For the CDR3, the DNA is TGTGCCAGCAGTGTGACTAGCGGGGGGACCTTCACAGATACGCAGTATTTT. This translates into CASSVTSGGTFTDTQYF.

This clonotype was found many times. This chain links TRBV15 with TRBJ2-7, with 7 bases fitting TRBD1. Germline trimming cut 3 bases from V and 6 bases from J; bases unmatched to any gene: 14. From germline, CDR1 is LNHNV and CDR2 YYDKDF (reference sequence). The CDR3 totals 16 residues. Here the CDR3 DNA reads TGTGCCACCAGCAGTGGGACCAAGGACAGGTCGTCCGAGCAGTACTTC. The encoded protein is CATSSGTKDRSSEQYF.

The sample holds many counts of this clonotype. This chain uses TRBV10-3 with TRBJ2-3; 11 bases are shared with TRBD2. The V gene's germline CDR1 is ENHRY and CDR2 SYGVKD. After removal of 3 bases from V and 0 bases from J, the junction contained 8 bases not matched to a gene. The CDR3 length is 18 residues. The CDR3 sequence is CAISDPGLAEYSTDTQYF. The CDR3 DNA sequence: TGTGCCATCAGTGACCCGGGACTAGCGGAGTATAGCACAGATACGCAGTATTTT.

This clonotype was seen ten or more times. The chain has TRBV3-1 and TRBJ1-3; D is undetermined. Trimming pared 1 base from V and 0 bases from J, leaving 10 bases between. CDR3 length: 16 amino acids. CDR1 and CDR2 from the germline V gene are LGHDT and YNNKEL (reference sequence). The CDR3 DNA reads TGTGCCAGCAGCCAAGTTTCGGTCCTCTCTGGAAACACCATATATTTT. This gives the protein CASSQVSVLSGNTIYF.

Ten or more counts support this clonotype. The rearrangement links TRBV27 to TRBJ1-2; no definite D call. V lost 5 bases and J 0 bases, leaving 7 bases between the germline ends. Germline V gene sequence: CDR1 MNHEY, CDR2 SMNVEV (reference sequence). The CDR3 extends over 13 amino acids. The CDR3 sequence is CASSPVANYGYTF. Written as DNA, the CDR3 is TGTGCCAGCAGTCCCGTGGCTAACTATGGCTACACCTTC.

In its sample, this clonotype is medium-sized (0.01 to 0.1%). The rearrangement links TRBV5-1 to TRBJ2-1, with 8 nucleotides matching TRBD2. The CDR3 is made up of 15 amino acids. Losses at the gene ends were 0 bases for V and 7 bases for J; bases not matched to a gene: 6. Germline assignment: CDR1 SGHRS and CDR2 YFSETQ. CDR3 residues: CASSLDPAGVNEQFF. CDR3 nucleotide sequence: TGCGCCAGCAGCTTGGATCCAGCGGGAGTGAATGAGCAGTTCTTC.

V and J are TRBV29-1 and TRBJ1-1; weak D call: TRBD1 (5 bases). CDR1 and CDR2 (germline): SQVTM, ANQGSEA. V lost 4 bases and J lost 6, with 9 bases in between. This CDR3 comprises 11 residues. In nucleotides, the CDR3 is TGCAGCGTTGTTGGGGGGGCTGAAGCTTTCTTT. It encodes CSVVGGAEAFF.

This clonotype was detected ten times or more. The chain carries TRBV5-1 and TRBJ2-2, with D uncertain. This CDR3 is 15 amino acids long. V was trimmed by 4 bases and J by 0 bases, leaving 10 bases between them. CDR1 and CDR2 from the germline V gene are SGHRS and YFSETQ. The CDR3 DNA reads as TGCGCCAGCAGCCTGGCCCGGACGAACACCGGGGAGCTGTTTTTT. This encodes CASSLARTNTGELFF.

Ten or more counts support this clonotype. The chain is built from TRBV7-9 and TRBJ2-5; possibly TRBD2 for D (6 bases). Trimming took off 6 bases at V and 9 bases at J, with 20 bases between the two ends. This CDR3 spans 14 amino acids. CDR1 is SEHNR and CDR2 is FQNEAQ in the germline V gene (reference sequence). Here the CDR3 DNA reads TGTGCCAGCAGTTCTATAGCGGCCTCGGTGTCCCAGTACTTC. Translating it yields CASSSIAASVSQYF. The full variable domain, its missing parts supplied by reference TRBV7-9 and TRBJ2-5, is DTGVSQNPRHKITKRGQNVTFRCDPISEHNRLYWYRQTLGQGPEFLTYFQNEAQLEKSRLLSDRFSAERPKGSFSTLEIQRTEQGDSAMYLCASSSIAASVSQYFGPGTRLLVL.

This clonotype was counted ten times or more. The chain is built from TRBV6-2 or TRBV6-3 and TRBJ2-5; tentatively, D is TRBD1 or TRBD2 (6 bases each). Germline V gene sequence: CDR1 MNHEY, CDR2 SVGEGT. Trimming cost V 6 bases and J 5 bases, with 19 bases left between them. CDR3 length equals 15 residues. Here the CDR3 DNA reads TGTGCCAGCAGATCACGCAGGGGCGGGACGGAGACCCAGTACTTC. Translation: CASRSRRGGTETQYF.

This clonotype was seen many times. In DNA, the CDR3 is TGCGCCAGCAGCTTGGACGAAGGACAGCTCTATGGCTACACCTTC. Its translation is CASSLDEGQLYGYTF. This chain links TRBV5-1 with TRBJ1-2, with D possibly TRBD1 on 6 matching bases. Germline V lookup: CDR1 SGHRS, CDR2 YFSETQ. The ends were cut back, 0 bases at V and 4 bases at J, with 13 bases in the middle. The CDR3 has 15 amino acids.

This clonotype was seen a few times. The CDR3 DNA follows: TGTGCCAGCTCACCACCGCTAGCGGGAGAGAACACCGGGGAGCTGTTTTTT. This gives the protein CASSPPLAGENTGELFF. The chain joins TRBV18 to TRBJ2-2; 10 nucleotides match TRBD2. CDR3 size: 17 residues. Per germline, CDR1 KGHSH and CDR2 LQKENI. V shed 0 bases, J shed 1 base, and the junction held 2 bases outside the gene matches.

At least ten counts were recorded for this clonotype. The chain joins TRBV20-1 to TRBJ1-5; D might be TRBD1 (5 bases). CDR1 is DFQATT, CDR2 SNEGSKA, per germline (reference sequence). CDR3 length equals 16 residues. V was cut by 0 bases and J by 2 bases, with 14 bases left in between. CDR3 bases: TGCAGTGCTAGAGAGGGGGGGACGTGGGGCAATCAGCCCCAGCATTTT. Its translation: CSAREGGTWGNQPQHF.

The sample holds many counts of this clonotype. The germline gene is not matched at one end of the junction; a read error may be the cause. This chain uses TRBV7-3 with TRBJ1-1, with D maybe TRBD1 (5 bases). CDR1 SGHTA and CDR2 FQGTGA come from the germline V gene. This CDR3 spans 13 amino acids. CDR3 protein: CASTLQAGTEAFF. Here the CDR3 DNA reads TGTGCCAGCACCTTACAGGCCGGGACTGAAGCTTTCTTT.

This clonotype was recorded many times. The genes are TRBV28 and TRBJ2-1, with D tentatively TRBD2 (6 bases). The CDR3 runs to 16 residues. The V gene's germline CDR1 is MDHEN and CDR2 SYDVKM. Trimming cost V 4 bases and J 6 bases, with 19 bases left between them. CDR3 loop: CASSSPGTLLGNEQFF. The CDR3 region has the DNA TGTGCCAGCAGTTCCCCCGGGACTCTTCTTGGCAATGAGCAGTTCTTC. The full variable domain, completed using reference TRBV28 and TRBJ2-1, is DVKVTQSSRYLVKRTGEKVFLECVQDMDHENMFWYRQDPGLGLRLIYFSYDVKMKEKGDIPEGYSVSREKKERFSLILESASTNQTSMYLCASSSPGTLLGNEQFFGPGTRLTVL.

V and J are TRBV20-1 and TRBJ1-1; perhaps TRBD1 as D (6 bases). V lost 6 bases, J lost 0 bases, and 14 bases lay in between. Looked up from germline, CDR1 is DFQATT and CDR2 is SNEGSKA (reference sequence). There are 14 residues in the CDR3. In DNA form, the CDR3 reads TGCAGTGCCCAAGAGGGGGGTATGAACACTGAAGCTTTCTTT. Translated: CSAQEGGMNTEAFF.

Ten or more counts support this clonotype. Written as DNA, the CDR3 is TGTGCCAGCAGCCAGACAGATATCTATGGCTACACCTTC. It codes for CASSQTDIYGYTF. The J gene is TRBJ1-2, the V gene TRBV28, with a weak D call TRBD1 (5 bases). This CDR3 has 13 residues. V lost 6 bases and J 4 bases, leaving 12 bases between the germline ends. Germline V gives CDR1 MDHEN, CDR2 SYDVKM.

At least ten counts were recorded for this clonotype. This chain uses TRBV7-6 with TRBJ2-2, with D uncertain. V lost 1 base and J lost 6, with 3 bases in between. The CDR3 is 12 residues long. CDR1 and CDR2 from the germline V gene are SGHVS and FNYEAQ. CDR3 protein: CASSLEAGELFF. The CDR3 bases are TGTGCCAGCAGCTTAGAGGCCGGGGAGCTGTTTTTT.